The source of this TCR beta chain is a study of OX40 agonist ivuxolimab in advanced cancers. At the level of the study: Ivuxolimab is a fully human IgG2 antibody that activates OX40 (CD134).

V shed 5 bases and J 5 bases; nucleotides not matched to a gene: 7. CDR3 length: 14 residues. Germline V lookup: CDR1 SGHDN, CDR2 FVKESK. The table came from immunoSEQ multiplex PCR; TCRdb's copy has only in-frame clones and leaves some out. The sample shows 45,000 to 50,000 clones, approximately 90% of them seen only once. The genes are TRBV14 and TRBJ2-7, with 9 bases matching TRBD2. The sample consisted of CD4+ or CD8+ T cells sorted from blood, taken in a trial of the OX40 agonist ivuxolimab. The clonotype originates from an adult with an advanced solid tumor such as melanoma, head and neck, liver or kidney cancer. DNA of the CDR3: TGTGCCAGCAGCTGGGCGGGAGGGTTGAACGAGCAGTACTTC. This encodes CASSWAGGLNEQYF.